This T cell receptor beta chain originates from a study of CD8+CD57+ T cells in acquired aplastic anemia. This clonotype was recorded many times. Germline CDR1 and CDR2: MNHNS and SASEGT. Trimming stripped 0 bases from V and 3 bases from J, with 12 bases between. This CDR3 has 15 amino acids. Patients included in sequencing had previously demonstrated CD8+CD57+ cell expansion by flow cytometry. The template used for profiling TCR beta VDJ and CDR3 was genomic DNA. TCRdb re-analysed the reads in MiXCR, keeping a single row per CDR3 protein. The repertoire holds about 180,000 distinct CDR3 sequences, with roughly 50% as singletons.

This chain connects TRBV6-1 to TRBJ2-7, with D possibly being TRBD1 (7 bases). The TCR sequence derives from a human donor with aplastic anemia. Sequencing input: sorted CD4+, CD8+, or CD8+CD57+ T cells (not recorded which) from PBMCs. CDR3 region: CASSEADREVYEQYF. The CDR3, as DNA: TGTGCCAGCAGTGAAGCTGACAGGGAGGTCTACGAGCAGTACTTC.